Shown below are 20 T cell receptor beta chains from a single sample sequenced in a study of cytomegalovirus exposure and HLA in healthy donors (dated by TCRdb to about 2017). The library was generated by the immunoSEQ multiplex PCR assay. The table comes from immuneACCESS by way of TCRdb, which keeps in-frame sequences with V and J called. Part of the clones is missing from these tables; in studies checked, under half for an unresolved V gene and the rest for unknown reasons. The sample table lists about 71,000 clones, about 94% of them with a count of one. The ten largest clones take up more than 0.9% of the sample. Sequenced: PBMCs. The receptor source for this set is a woman between 18 and 29 years old in good health and CMV-seronegative.

The CDR3 DNA sequence: TGCAGTGCTAGTCGCGGGGAAAAACTGTTTTTT. Translation: CSASRGEKLFF. The chain is built from TRBV20-1 and TRBJ1-4, with D hard to call. CDR3 length: 11 amino acids. The germline CDR1 and CDR2 sequences are DFQATT and SNEGSKA (reference sequence). Trimming stripped 3 bases from V and 8 bases from J, with 7 bases between.

This chain links TRBV5-4 with TRBJ2-3; TRBD1 matches at 7 bases. CDR3 size: 14 residues. The V segment lost 5 bases and the J segment 5 bases; nucleotides outside the gene matches: 8. Germline CDR1 and CDR2: SGHNT and YYREEE (reference sequence). The CDR3 nucleotides read TGTGCCAGCAGGCCCGGGACAGAGCTAGATACGCAGTATTTT. It yields the protein CASRPGTELDTQYF.

With respect to this clone: Other DNA sequences from this sample encode an identical CDR3 as well. The V call is TRBV4-1, the J call TRBJ2-5, with TRBD1 matching 7 bases. The CDR3 is 12 amino acids. Per the germline V gene, CDR1 is MGHRA and CDR2 is YSYEKL. V was clipped by 4 bases and J by 4 bases; unmatched bases: 0. The CDR3 loop reads CASSRQGETQYF. The DNA for the CDR3 is TGCGCCAGCAGCCGACAGGGAGAGACCCAGTACTTC.

The chain employs TRBV29-1 and TRBJ1-2, with 10 bases matching TRBD1. V was clipped by 8 bases and J by 6 bases; unmatched bases: 9. The CDR3 contains 13 residues. CDR1 SQVTM and CDR2 ANQGSEA come from the germline V gene. Written as DNA, the CDR3 is TGCAGCTCCTTGGGGACAGGGGTGGATGGCTACACCTTC. As protein: CSSLGTGVDGYTF.

J is TRBJ2-3 and V is TRBV11-2; TRBD2 matches 7 bases. Germline-derived CDR1 and CDR2 are SGHAT and FQNNGV. The CDR3 is 15 amino acids. V shed 3 bases and J 1 base; nucleotides not matched to a gene: 4. CDR3 DNA sequence: TGTGCCAGCAGCTTTGGAACTAGCGGCACAGATACGCAGTATTTT. Protein: CASSFGTSGTDTQYF.

The rearrangement uses TRBV11-2 and TRBJ1-1; 9 bases align to TRBD1. CDR3 length: 15 amino acids. Germline trimming cut 5 bases from V and 6 bases from J; bases unmatched to any gene: 10. Germline V gene data show CDR1 as SGHAT and CDR2 as FQNNGV. The CDR3 DNA reads as TGTGCCAGCAGCCTTACAGGGGGCGGGTTCTCTGAAGCTTTCTTT. Its translation is CASSLTGGGFSEAFF.

This sequence joins TRBV10-2 and TRBJ1-2, with D perhaps TRBD1 (6 bases). Germline values: CDR1 WSHSY, CDR2 SAAADI. Trimming removed 0 bases from V and 3 bases from J, with 14 bases in between. This CDR3 contains 16 residues. CDR3 amino acids: CASSESTGLLDYGYTF. The CDR3, as DNA: TGCGCCAGCAGTGAGTCCACAGGGCTCCTCGACTATGGCTACACCTTC.

The chain couples TRBV7-9 to TRBJ2-5, with no clear D. Per the germline V gene, CDR1 is SEHNR and CDR2 is FQNEAQ (reference sequence). The CDR3 spans 14 residues. V was clipped by 1 base and J by 0 bases, with 6 bases between them. CDR3: CASSLEHNQETQYF. As DNA, the CDR3 is TGTGCCAGCAGCTTAGAACACAACCAAGAGACCCAGTACTTC.

The chain joins TRBV7-8 to TRBJ2-7; 11 bases are shared with TRBD2. V trimming: 1 base; J trimming: 0 bases; junction bases outside the gene matches: 8. This CDR3 is 18 amino acids long. The germline V gene encodes CDR1 SGHVS and CDR2 FQNEAQ. CDR3 in amino acids: CASSLGGLAGGNSYEQYF. CDR3 in DNA: TGTGCCAGCAGCTTAGGTGGGCTAGCGGGAGGTAACTCCTACGAGCAGTACTTC.

The chain uses TRBV4-1 and TRBJ2-7; tentatively, D is TRBD2 (6 bases). Germline assignment: CDR1 MGHRA and CDR2 YSYEKL. The CDR3 totals 16 residues. V was pared by 0 bases and J by 2 bases, with 14 bases between. The CDR3 DNA follows: TGCGCCAGCAGCCAAGACTTCCGGACTACGACCTACGAGCAGTACTTC. This encodes CASSQDFRTTTYEQYF.

This rearrangement joins TRBV27 to TRBJ2-7; TRBD1 matches 11 bases. This CDR3 comprises 14 residues. After removal of 6 bases from V and 2 bases from J, the junction contained 3 bases not matched to a gene. The germline V gene has CDR1 MNHEY and CDR2 SMNVEV (reference sequence). This CDR3 reads CASRPGQGAYEQYF. The CDR3 region has the DNA TGTGCCAGCAGGCCGGGACAGGGGGCCTACGAGCAGTACTTC.

The chain carries TRBV7-2 and TRBJ2-5; possible D gene TRBD1, 5 bases. Germline V gives CDR1 SGHTA, CDR2 FQGNSA. The CDR3 is 15 amino acids. Trimming removed 6 bases from V and 0 bases from J, with 14 bases in between. The CDR3 loop is CASSPYQGYQETQYF. For the CDR3, the DNA is TGTGCCAGCAGTCCCTACCAGGGTTACCAAGAGACCCAGTACTTC. Drawing the rest from reference TRBV7-2 and TRBJ2-5, the complete variable domain is GAGVSQSPSNKVTEKGKDVELRCDPISGHTALYWYRQSLGQGLEFLIYFQGNSAPDKSGLPSDRFSAERTGGSVSTLTIQRTQQEDSAVYLCASSPYQGYQETQYFGPGTRLLVL.

The chain is built from TRBV14 and TRBJ2-7; TRBD2 might be the D (6 bases). Germline V lookup: CDR1 SGHDN, CDR2 FVKESK. CDR3 length: 15 amino acids. V lost 3 bases and J 2 bases, leaving 14 bases between the germline ends. The chain's CDR3 is CASSQGFGGAYEQYF. DNA of the CDR3: TGTGCCAGCAGCCAGGGTTTCGGGGGTGCCTACGAGCAGTACTTC.

The chain has TRBV27 and TRBJ1-1; no definite D call. This CDR3 is 13 amino acids long. Germline CDR1 is MNHEY and CDR2 is SMNVEV (reference sequence). Trimming removed 2 bases from V and 5 bases from J, with 9 bases in between. CDR3 coding DNA: TGTGCCAGCAGTTTAATGGGAGGGACTGAAGCTTTCTTT. Translation gives CASSLMGGTEAFF.

V and J are TRBV4-3 and TRBJ1-5; the match to TRBD1 covers 9 bases. There are 14 residues in the CDR3. CDR1 and CDR2 (germline): LGHNA, YSLEER. V was clipped by 1 base and J by 6 bases; unmatched bases: 1. CDR3 nucleotides: TGCGCCAGCAGCCAAGGACAGGGGGGTCAGCCCCAGCATTTT. Translation: CASSQGQGGQPQHF.

The count of this clone is one. The V and J genes are TRBV4-2 and TRBJ2-5; tentative D call: TRBD2 (7 bases). CDR1 is LGHNA and CDR2 is YNFKEQ in the germline V gene. The V end lost 5 bases, the J end lost 1 base, and 17 bases lay between the germline ends. The CDR3 covers 16 residues. CDR3 sequence (DNA): TGTGCCAGCAGCTCAGTAGGGGGGGGCATCCAAGAGACCCAGTACTTC. It encodes CASSSVGGGIQETQYF.

In DNA form, the CDR3 reads TGCGCCAGCAGCTTCGCCGGGGTGAACACTGAAGCTTTCTTT. Translating it yields CASSFAGVNTEAFF. J is TRBJ1-1 and V is TRBV5-1, with D unclear. V was shortened by 2 bases and J by 0 bases, with 8 bases between the two germline ends. CDR3 length: 14 amino acids. Germline CDR1 is SGHRS and CDR2 is YFSETQ.

The sample holds one count of this clone. The chain employs TRBV5-6 and TRBJ1-6; 8 nucleotides agree with TRBD1. Germline loops: CDR1 SGHDT, CDR2 YYEEEE. Losses at the gene ends were 4 bases for V and 10 bases for J; bases not matched to a gene: 7. This CDR3 has 14 amino acids. The DNA for the CDR3 is TGTGCCAGCAGCCCCCGGACAGGGAACTCACCCCTCCACTTT. Its protein is CASSPRTGNSPLHF.

V and J are TRBV4-2 and TRBJ2-7; 7 bases are a match to TRBD2. Germline lookup yields CDR1 LGHNA and CDR2 YNFKEQ. With V trimmed by 0 bases and J by 4 bases, 6 bases remained unmatched. The CDR3 loop spans 15 amino acids. This chain's CDR3 is CASSQDAAGVYEQYF. The CDR3 DNA follows: TGTGCCAGCAGCCAAGATGCGGCGGGAGTATACGAGCAGTACTTC.

The chain links TRBV7-8 to TRBJ2-5; the D is unclear. Germline loops: CDR1 SGHVS, CDR2 FQNEAQ. The CDR3 is 14 residues long. V lost 5 bases and J lost 3, with 13 bases in between. The CDR3 coding sequence is TGTGCCAGCAGCCCTCTTGGCTTTGAAGAGACCCAGTACTTC. Its protein product is CASSPLGFEETQYF. The whole variable domain, remainder taken from reference TRBV7-8 and TRBJ2-5, is GAGVSQSPRYKVAKRGQDVALRCDPISGHVSLFWYQQALGQGPEFLTYFQNEAQLDKSGLPSDRFFAERPEGSVSTLKIQRTQQEDSAVYLCASSPLGFEETQYFGPGTRLLVL.